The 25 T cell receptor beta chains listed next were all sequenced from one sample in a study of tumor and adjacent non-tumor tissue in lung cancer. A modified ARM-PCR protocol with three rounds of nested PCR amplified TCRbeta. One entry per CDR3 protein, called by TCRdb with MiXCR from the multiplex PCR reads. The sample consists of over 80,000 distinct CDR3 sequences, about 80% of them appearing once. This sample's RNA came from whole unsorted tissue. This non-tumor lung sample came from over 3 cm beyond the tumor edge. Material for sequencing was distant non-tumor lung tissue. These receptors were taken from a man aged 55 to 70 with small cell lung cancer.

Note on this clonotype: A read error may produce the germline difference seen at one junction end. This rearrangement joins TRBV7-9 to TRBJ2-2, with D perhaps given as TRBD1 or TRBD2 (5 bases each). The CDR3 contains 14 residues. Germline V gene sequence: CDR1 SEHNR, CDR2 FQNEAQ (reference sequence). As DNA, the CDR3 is TGTGCCAGCAGCTTGACAGCGAACACCGGGGAGCTGGTTTTT. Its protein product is CASSLTANTGELVF.

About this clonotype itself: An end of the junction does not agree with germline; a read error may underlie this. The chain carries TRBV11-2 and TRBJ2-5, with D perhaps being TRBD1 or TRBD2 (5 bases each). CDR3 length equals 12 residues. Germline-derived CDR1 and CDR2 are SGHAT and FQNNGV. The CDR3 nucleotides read TGTGCCAGCTTAGGGACCAAAGATACCCAGTACTTC. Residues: CASLGTKDTQYF.

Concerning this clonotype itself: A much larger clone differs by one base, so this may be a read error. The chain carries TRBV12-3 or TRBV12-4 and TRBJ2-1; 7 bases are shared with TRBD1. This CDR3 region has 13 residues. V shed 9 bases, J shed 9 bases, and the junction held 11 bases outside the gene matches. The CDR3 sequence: CASTGTVKGEQFF. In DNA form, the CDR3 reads TGTGCCAGTACCGGGACAGTTAAAGGTGAGCAGTTCTTC.

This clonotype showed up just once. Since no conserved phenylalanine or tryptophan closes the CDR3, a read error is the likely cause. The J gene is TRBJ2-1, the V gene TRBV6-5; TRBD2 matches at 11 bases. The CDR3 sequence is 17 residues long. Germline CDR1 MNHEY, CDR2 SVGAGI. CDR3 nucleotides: TGTGCCAGCAGTTACTCGATCAGGGGACTAGCGGACAAAGAGCAGTTCTTG. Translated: CASSYSIRGLADKEQFL.

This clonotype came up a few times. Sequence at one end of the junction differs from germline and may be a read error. CDR3 protein: CVSSSLGRQDTQYF. CDR3 nucleotide sequence: TGTGTCAGCAGCTCCCTCGGGCGTCAAGATACGCAGTATTTT. This chain uses TRBV7-9 with TRBJ2-3; D remains unclear. CDR3 length: 14 residues. The germline V gene encodes CDR1 SEHNR and CDR2 FQNEAQ (reference sequence). Together with reference TRBV7-9 and TRBJ2-3, the CDR3 gives the full variable domain: DTGVSQNPRHKITKRGQNVTFRCDPISEHNRLYWYRQTLGQGPEFLTYFQNEAQLEKSRLLSDRFSAERPKGSFSTLEIQRTEQGDSAMYLCVSSSLGRQDTQYFGPGTRLTVL.

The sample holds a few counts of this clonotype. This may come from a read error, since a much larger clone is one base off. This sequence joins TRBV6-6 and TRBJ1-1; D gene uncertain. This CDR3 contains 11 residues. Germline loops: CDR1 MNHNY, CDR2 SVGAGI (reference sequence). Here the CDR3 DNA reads TGTGCCAGCAGTTACGACACTGGAGCTTTCTTT. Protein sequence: CASSYDTGAFF.

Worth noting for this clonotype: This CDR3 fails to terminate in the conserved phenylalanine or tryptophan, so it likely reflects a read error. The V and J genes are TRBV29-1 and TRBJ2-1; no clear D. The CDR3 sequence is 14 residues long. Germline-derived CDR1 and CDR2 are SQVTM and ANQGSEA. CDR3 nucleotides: TGCATCGTTGGAGAAAACCTAGAAGGGAATGAGCAGTTCCTC. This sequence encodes CIVGENLEGNEQFL.

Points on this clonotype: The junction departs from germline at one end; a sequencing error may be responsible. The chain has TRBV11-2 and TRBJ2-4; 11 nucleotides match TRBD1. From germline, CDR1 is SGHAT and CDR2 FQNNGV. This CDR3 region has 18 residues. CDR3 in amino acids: CANSLRMGQGVAKNIQNF. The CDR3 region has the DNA TGTGCCAACAGCTTGAGGATGGGACAGGGGGTAGCCAAAAACATTCAGAACTTC.

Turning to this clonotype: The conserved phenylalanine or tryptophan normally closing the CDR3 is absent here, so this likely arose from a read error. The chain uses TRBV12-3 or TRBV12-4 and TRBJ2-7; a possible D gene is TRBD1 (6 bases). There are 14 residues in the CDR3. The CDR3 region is CTSSRSGTRGEQYS. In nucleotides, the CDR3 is TGTACAAGCAGCCGATCCGGGACACGGGGCGAGCAGTACTCC.

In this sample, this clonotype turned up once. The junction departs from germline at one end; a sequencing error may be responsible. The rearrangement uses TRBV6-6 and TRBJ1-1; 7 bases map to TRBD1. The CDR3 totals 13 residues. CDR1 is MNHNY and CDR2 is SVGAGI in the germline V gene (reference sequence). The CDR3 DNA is TGTGCCAGCAGGGATCGACAGGGCACTGACGCTTTCTTT. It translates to CASRDRQGTDAFF.

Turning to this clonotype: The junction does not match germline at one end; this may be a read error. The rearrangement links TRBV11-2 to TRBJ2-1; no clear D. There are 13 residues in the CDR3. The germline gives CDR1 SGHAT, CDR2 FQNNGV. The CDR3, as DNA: TGTGCCAGCAGCTTAGAGCGCTACAATGGGCAGTTCTTC. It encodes CASSLERYNGQFF. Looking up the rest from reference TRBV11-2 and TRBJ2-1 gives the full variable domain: EAGVAQSPRYKIIEKRQSVAFWCNPISGHATLYWYQQILGQGPKLLIQFQNNGVVDDSQLPKDRFSAERLKGVDSTLKIQPAKLEDSAVYLCASSLERYNGQFFGPGTRLTVL.

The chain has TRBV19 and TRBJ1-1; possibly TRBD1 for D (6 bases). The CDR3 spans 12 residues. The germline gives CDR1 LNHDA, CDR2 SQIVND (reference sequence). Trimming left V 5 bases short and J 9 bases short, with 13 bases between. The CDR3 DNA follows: TGTGCCAGTAGTCTAGGGGGGACTAAAGCTTTCTTT. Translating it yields CASSLGGTKAFF.

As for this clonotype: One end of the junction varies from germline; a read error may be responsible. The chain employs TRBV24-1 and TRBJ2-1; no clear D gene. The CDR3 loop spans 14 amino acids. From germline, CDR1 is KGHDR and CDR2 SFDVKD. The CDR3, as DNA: TGTACCACCAGTGGCAGTGTCGAGAACAATGAGCAGTTCTTC. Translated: CTTSGSVENNEQFF.

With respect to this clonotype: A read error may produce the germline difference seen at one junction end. CDR3: CASMASGSSGKLSF. CDR3 DNA: TGTGCCAGCATGGCTAGCGGGTCTTCCGGGAAGCTGTCTTTT. The chain recombines TRBV4-2 with TRBJ2-2, with 8 nucleotides matching TRBD2. There are 14 residues in the CDR3. Germline values: CDR1 LGHNA, CDR2 YNFKEQ.

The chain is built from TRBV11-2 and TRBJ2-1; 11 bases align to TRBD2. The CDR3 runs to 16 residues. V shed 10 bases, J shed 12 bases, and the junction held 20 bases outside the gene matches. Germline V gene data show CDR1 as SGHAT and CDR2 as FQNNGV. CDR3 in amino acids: CANNGLAGGPTSGQFF. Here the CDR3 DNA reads TGTGCCAACAACGGTTTAGCGGGAGGGCCCACTTCTGGGCAGTTCTTC.

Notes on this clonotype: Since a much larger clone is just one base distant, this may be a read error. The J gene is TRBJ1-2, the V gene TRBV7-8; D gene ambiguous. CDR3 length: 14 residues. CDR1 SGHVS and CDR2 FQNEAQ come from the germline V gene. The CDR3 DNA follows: TGTGCCAGCGGCTTCTTGAGGCAGTCCTATGGCTACACCTTC. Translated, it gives CASGFLRQSYGYTF.

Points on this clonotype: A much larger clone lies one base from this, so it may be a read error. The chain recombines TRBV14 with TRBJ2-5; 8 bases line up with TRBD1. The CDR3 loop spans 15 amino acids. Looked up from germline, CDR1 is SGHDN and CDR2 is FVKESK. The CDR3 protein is CVSSRPGTGFGTQYF. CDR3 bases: TGTGTCAGCAGCCGTCCCGGGACAGGCTTCGGGACCCAGTACTTC.

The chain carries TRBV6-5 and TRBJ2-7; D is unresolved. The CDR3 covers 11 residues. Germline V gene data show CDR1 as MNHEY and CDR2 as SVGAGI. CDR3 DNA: TGTACCAGCAGCAAGGGCTACGAGCAGTGCGTC. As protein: CTSSKGYEQCV.

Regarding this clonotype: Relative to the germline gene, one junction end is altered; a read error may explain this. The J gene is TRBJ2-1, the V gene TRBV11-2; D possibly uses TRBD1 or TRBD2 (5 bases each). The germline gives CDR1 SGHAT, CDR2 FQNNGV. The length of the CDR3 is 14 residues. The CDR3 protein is CATQKRQGDNQQLF. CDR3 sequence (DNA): TGTGCCACCCAGAAGCGGCAGGGTGACAATCAGCAGTTATTC.

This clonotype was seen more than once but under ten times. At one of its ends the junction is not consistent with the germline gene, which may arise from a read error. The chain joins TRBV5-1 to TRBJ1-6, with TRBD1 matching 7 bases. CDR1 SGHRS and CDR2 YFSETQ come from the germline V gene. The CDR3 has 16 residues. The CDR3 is CTSSLASGGGNSPLHF. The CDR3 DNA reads TGCACCAGCAGCTTGGCTTCAGGGGGTGGTAATTCACCCCTCCACTTT.

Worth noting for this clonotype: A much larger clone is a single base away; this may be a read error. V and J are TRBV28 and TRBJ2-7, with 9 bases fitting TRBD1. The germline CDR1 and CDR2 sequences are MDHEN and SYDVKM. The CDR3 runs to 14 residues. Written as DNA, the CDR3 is TGTGCCAGCGGGTACAGGGGGCGGGTGTACGAGCGGTACTTC. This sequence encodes CASGYRGRVYERYF.

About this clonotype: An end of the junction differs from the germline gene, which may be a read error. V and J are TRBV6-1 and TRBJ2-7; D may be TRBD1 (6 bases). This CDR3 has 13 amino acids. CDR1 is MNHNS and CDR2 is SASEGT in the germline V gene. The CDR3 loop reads CAISAGQLYEQYF. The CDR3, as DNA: TGTGCCATCAGTGCCGGACAGTTGTACGAGCAGTACTTC.

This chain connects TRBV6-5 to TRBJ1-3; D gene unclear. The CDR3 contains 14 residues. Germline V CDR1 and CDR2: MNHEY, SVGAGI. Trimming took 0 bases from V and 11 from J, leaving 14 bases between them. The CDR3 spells CASSYSRGWNSIYF. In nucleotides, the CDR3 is TGTGCCAGCAGTTACTCTCGTGGATGGAACTCCATATATTTT.

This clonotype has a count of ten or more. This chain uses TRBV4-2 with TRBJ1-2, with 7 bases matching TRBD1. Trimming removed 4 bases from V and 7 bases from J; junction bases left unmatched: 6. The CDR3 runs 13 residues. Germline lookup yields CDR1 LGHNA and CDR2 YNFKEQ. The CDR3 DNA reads TGTGCCAGCAGCCGAGAGGGGGCGGGTGGCTACACCTTC. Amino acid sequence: CASSREGAGGYTF.

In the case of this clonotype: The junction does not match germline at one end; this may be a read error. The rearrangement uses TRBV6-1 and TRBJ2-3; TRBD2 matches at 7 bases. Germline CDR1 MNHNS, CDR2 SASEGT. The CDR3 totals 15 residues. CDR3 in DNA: TGTGCCAGCACCGCACCTAGCGGAGGAACAGGTACGCAGTATTTT. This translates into CASTAPSGGTGTQYF.